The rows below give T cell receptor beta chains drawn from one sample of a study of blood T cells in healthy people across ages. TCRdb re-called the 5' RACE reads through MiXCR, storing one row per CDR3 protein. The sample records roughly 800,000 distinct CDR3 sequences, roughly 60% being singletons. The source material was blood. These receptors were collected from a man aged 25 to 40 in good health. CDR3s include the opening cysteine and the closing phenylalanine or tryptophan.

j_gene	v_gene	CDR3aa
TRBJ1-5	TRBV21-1	CTSSPATGRRSNQPQHF
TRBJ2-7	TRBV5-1	CASSYLGGNEQYF
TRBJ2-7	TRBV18	CAGSPQGGRYEQYF
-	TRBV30	CAWSVGTYEQYF
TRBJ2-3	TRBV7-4	CASSQLEEVETDTQYF
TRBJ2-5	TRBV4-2	CASSQGLASGYYNEQYF
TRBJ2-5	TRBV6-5	CASSYLSSGQETQYF
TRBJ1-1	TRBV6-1	CASSLRDSTEAFF
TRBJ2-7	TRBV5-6	CASSRAGAYEQYF
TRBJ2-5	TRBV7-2	CASIIVRGEQYF
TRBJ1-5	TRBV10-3	CAIRGTGENQPQHF
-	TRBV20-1	CSANRGFEQYF
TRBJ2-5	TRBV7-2	CASSLAAGGLKTQYF
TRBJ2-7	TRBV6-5	CASSPGIMYEQYF
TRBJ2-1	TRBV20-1	CSATRARAGGEQFF
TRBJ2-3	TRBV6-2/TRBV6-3	CASSYPSGNTDTQYF
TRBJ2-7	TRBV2	CASSESLVSYEQYF
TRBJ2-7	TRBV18	CASSLQVGLADYEQYF
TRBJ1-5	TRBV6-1	CASSVPLGGQPQHF
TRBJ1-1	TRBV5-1	CASASAENTEAFF
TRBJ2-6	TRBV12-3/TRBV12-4	CASSLNGANVLTF
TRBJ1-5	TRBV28	CASTRANQPQHF
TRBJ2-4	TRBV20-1	CSARSSQAKNIQYF
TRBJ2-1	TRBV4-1	CASSHFSGGRNEQFF
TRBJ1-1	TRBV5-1	CASSLGVIGTEAFF
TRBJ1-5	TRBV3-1	CASSPTENQPQHF
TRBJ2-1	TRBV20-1	CSATGGGSMNEQFF
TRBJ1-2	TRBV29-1	CSVDWAARPLGYTF
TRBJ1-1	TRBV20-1	CSASSLSTEAFF
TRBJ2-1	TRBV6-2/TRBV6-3	CASSPTTLSGEQFF
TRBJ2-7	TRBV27	CASWSSYEQYF
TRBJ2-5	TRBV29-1	CSVGGGRAETQYF
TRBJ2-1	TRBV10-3	CAIRNEGEQFF
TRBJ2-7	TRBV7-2	CASSLRREEYEQYF
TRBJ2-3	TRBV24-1	CATSDLQEPDTQYF
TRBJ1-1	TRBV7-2	CASTDFRVQGADTEAFF
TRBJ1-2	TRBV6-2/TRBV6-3	CASSATRSVVGYTF
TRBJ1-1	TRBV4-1	CASSQDSQAVDTEAFF
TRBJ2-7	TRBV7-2	CASSLAGGPSSEQYF
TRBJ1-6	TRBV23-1	CASSPASCARGSYNSPLHF
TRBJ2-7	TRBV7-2	CASRAGTSFEQYF
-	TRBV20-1	CSVFTGSETQYF
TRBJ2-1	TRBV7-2	CASSSRHTNEQFF
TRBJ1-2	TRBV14	CASSLARVPENGYTF
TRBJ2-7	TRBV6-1	CASSEAGRSYEQYF
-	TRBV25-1	CASSEPGDRGYEQYF
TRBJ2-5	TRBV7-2	CASSSLGIQETQYF
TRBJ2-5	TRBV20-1	CSANPQGYQETQYF
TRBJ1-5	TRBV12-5	CASGSTGASNQPQHF
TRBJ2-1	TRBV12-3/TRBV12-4	CASSLYAWQFF
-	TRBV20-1	CSARDSRSEETQYF
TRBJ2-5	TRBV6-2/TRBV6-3	CASRDILGQYF
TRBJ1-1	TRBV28	CASSLGFGKRTEAFF
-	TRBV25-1	CASSDLRAPETQYF
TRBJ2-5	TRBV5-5	CASSGQAQETQYF
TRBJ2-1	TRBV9	CASSSYAAQEQFF
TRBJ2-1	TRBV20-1	CSARQGLQRDNEQFF